This T cell receptor beta chain was retrieved from a study of molecular identifiers for immune sequencing clone quantification. As for this clonotype: The antigen is undetermined.

Overall study results and limits: Clones above 20 RNA copies contained over 98% of effector molecules and under 1% of naive molecules.

For bulk TCR libraries, previously described methods and listed TCR primers were used. Via MiXCR, TCRdb re-called the PCR reads, giving one row per CDR3 protein. The sample shows around 470,000 distinct CDR3 sequences, approximately 25% of them seen only once. This clonotype was obtained from a human donor in good health. Some libraries in this study had Jurkat cell RNA spiked in. Sample: naive CD8+ T cells from blood, with Jurkat cell RNA spiked in. The subset is: FACS-sorted CD8+CD4-CCR7+CD45RA+ naive T cells.

The CDR3 sequence: CASSARGLAGSTDTQYF. CDR3 nucleotide sequence: TGTGCCAGCAGCGCGAGGGGACTAGCGGGATCAACAGATACGCAGTATTTT. The V call is TRBV9, the J call TRBJ2-3, with 13 bases aligning to TRBD2. Germline V lookup: CDR1 SGDLS, CDR2 YYNGEE. The V segment lost 3 bases and the J segment 3 bases; nucleotides outside the gene matches: 7. CDR3 length: 17 amino acids. The full variable domain, in which reference TRBV9 and TRBJ2-3 provide the parts outside the CDR3, is DSGVTQTPKHLITATGQRVTLRCSPRSGDLSVYWYQQSLDQGLQFLIQYYNGEERAKGNILERFSAQQFPDLHSELNLSSLELGDSALYFCASSARGLAGSTDTQYFGPGTRLTVL.